The T cell receptor beta chain under discussion was sequenced for a study of T cells in localized non-small cell lung cancer. This CDR3 has 14 amino acids. From germline, CDR1 is SGHTA and CDR2 FQGNSA. The ends lost 6 bases at V and 4 bases at J; junction bases unmatched: 7. Profiled with immunoSEQ multiplex PCR; TCRdb holds only in-frame clones, not every one. The sample has under 45,000 clones; around 83% are singletons. Study-level results: Adjacent lung held a median approximately 57 of the top 100 tumor clones. Investigators sequenced only a single tumor region, leaving heterogeneity possible. Those with higher blood T cell density had longer overall survival. It was uninvolved adjacent lung that showed the highest T cell clonality, exceeding tumor.

This clone came up a few times. Its antigen is currently unknown. The chain is built from TRBV7-2 and TRBJ2-7, with 9 nucleotides matching TRBD1. The source material was PBMCs, sampled before any cancer treatment. The clonotype comes from a man between 40 and 70 years old with stage II lung adenocarcinoma. The CDR3 reads CASRSGTGMYEQYF. As DNA, the CDR3 is TGTGCCAGCAGATCCGGGACAGGGATGTACGAGCAGTACTTC.